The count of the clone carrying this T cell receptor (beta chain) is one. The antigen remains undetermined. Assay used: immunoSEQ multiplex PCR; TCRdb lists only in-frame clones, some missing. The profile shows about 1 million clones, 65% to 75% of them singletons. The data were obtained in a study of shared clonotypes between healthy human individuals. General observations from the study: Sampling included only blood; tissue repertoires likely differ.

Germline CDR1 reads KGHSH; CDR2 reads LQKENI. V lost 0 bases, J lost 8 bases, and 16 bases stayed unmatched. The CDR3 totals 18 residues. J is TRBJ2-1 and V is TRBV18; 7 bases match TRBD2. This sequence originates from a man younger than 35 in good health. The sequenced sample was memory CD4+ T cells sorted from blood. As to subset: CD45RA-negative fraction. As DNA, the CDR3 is TGTGCCAGCTCACCACCCAGACTAGCTGGCTCTACACGGGATGAGCAGTTCTTC. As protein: CASSPPRLAGSTRDEQFF.